The clone carrying this T cell receptor (beta chain) showed up just a few times. Germline loops: CDR1 KGHSH, CDR2 LQKENI. V lost 3 bases to trimming and J lost 5 bases, with 17 bases between them. This CDR3 has 15 residues. The data were taken from a study of T cells in Graves' hyperthyroidism and ophthalmopathy. What was amplified from RNA transcripts were TCR beta CDR3 regions. An initial round of RT-PCR targeting the TCR CDR3 relied on the HTBI primer set. TCRdb reprocessed the multiplex PCR reads with MiXCR, giving one entry per CDR3 protein. The data show about 98,000 distinct CDR3 sequences, 35% to 45% seen once.

Sample: peripheral blood or thyroid tissue (not recorded which). The sequence was obtained from a woman aged 25 to 39 with Graves' hyperthyroidism. The chain couples TRBV18 to TRBJ2-7; D unclear. The CDR3 reads CASSPLRVGRNEQYF. The DNA of the CDR3 is TGTGCCAGCTCACCCCTCCGTGTGGGTAGGAACGAGCAGTACTTC.